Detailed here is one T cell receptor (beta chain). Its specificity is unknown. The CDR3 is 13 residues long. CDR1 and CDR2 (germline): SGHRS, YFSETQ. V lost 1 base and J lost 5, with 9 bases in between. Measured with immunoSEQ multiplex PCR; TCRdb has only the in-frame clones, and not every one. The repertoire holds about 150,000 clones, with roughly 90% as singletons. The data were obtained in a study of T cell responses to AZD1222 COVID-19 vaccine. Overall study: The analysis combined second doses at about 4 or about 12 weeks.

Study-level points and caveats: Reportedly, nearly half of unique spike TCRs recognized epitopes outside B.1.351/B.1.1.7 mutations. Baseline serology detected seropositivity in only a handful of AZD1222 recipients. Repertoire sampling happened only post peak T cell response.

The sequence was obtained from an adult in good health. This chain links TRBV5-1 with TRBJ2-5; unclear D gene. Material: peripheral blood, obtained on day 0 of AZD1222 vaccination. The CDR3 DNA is TGCGCCAGCAGCTTGCCGGATGGGGAGACCCAGTACTTC. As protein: CASSLPDGETQYF.